This entry lists 13 T cell receptor beta chains sequenced from one sample in a study of blood T cell repertoires in COVID-19. Assay used: immunoSEQ multiplex PCR; TCRdb lists only in-frame clones, some missing. The sample lists hundreds of thousands of clones, more than 75% occurring once. The sample consisted of PBMCs or T cells enriched from blood (not recorded which). These receptors all come from a woman in her forties or fifties who had recovered from COVID-19.

Concerning this clone: Additional DNA sequences in this sample encode the identical CDR3. The rearrangement joins TRBV28 to TRBJ1-1; tentative D call: TRBD1 (5 bases). The germline V and J ends were trimmed by 5 bases and 1 base, with 8 bases remaining between them. Germline V CDR1 and CDR2: MDHEN, SYDVKM. This CDR3 is 13 amino acids long. CDR3 loop: CASSLQGNTEAFF. CDR3 in DNA: TGTGCCAGCAGTCTCCAGGGGAACACTGAAGCTTTCTTT.

CDR3 in amino acids: CASSITSGRATGELFF. The CDR3, as DNA: TGTGCCAGCAGCATCACTAGCGGGAGGGCCACTGGGGAGCTGTTTTTT. The V call is TRBV7-6, the J call TRBJ2-2, with TRBD2 matching 13 bases. V dropped 5 bases and J dropped 8; count of bases not matched to a gene: 8. Germline-derived CDR1 and CDR2 are SGHVS and FNYEAQ. This CDR3 has 16 amino acids.

This clone occurred once. The chain has TRBV7-6 and TRBJ1-4; D call uncertain. Germline V gives CDR1 SGHVS, CDR2 FNYEAQ. The CDR3 length is 16 residues. With 4 bases removed from V and 3 bases from J, the gap between germline ends came to 15 bases. CDR3 nucleotide sequence: TGTGCCAGCAGCTCCTCGACACATGCAGCTAATGAAAAACTGTTTTTT. Translated: CASSSSTHAANEKLFF.

This chain's CDR3 is CATSDPDSVNEQFF. The CDR3 bases are TGTGCCACCAGTGATCCGGACAGCGTCAATGAGCAGTTCTTC. The chain carries TRBV24-1 and TRBJ2-1; tentatively, D is TRBD1 (6 bases). Trimming left V 3 bases short and J 6 bases short, with 11 bases between. Germline V gene sequence: CDR1 KGHDR, CDR2 SFDVKD. CDR3 length: 14 residues.

This sequence joins TRBV7-2 and TRBJ2-1; 11 nucleotides match TRBD2. CDR3 size: 19 residues. Trimming at V came to 4 bases and at J to 7 bases, leaving 18 bases not matched to a gene. Germline values: CDR1 SGHTA, CDR2 FQGNSA. CDR3 in amino acids: CASSSRRGLAGGHWNEQFF. DNA of the CDR3: TGTGCCAGCAGCTCCCGGCGCGGGCTAGCGGGAGGCCATTGGAATGAGCAGTTCTTC.

The rearrangement uses TRBV25-1 and TRBJ1-3; 7 bases line up with TRBD1. The trim removed 2 bases at V and 0 bases at J, leaving 7 bases unmatched. The V gene's germline CDR1 is MGHDK and CDR2 SYGVNS. This CDR3 is 17 amino acids long. The chain's CDR3 is CASSESFNRGSGNTIYF. CDR3 in DNA: TGTGCCAGCAGTGAAAGCTTCAACAGGGGCTCTGGAAACACCATATATTTT.

The gene calls are TRBV7-2 and TRBJ1-2, with a possible D match to TRBD1 (5 bases). Germline loops: CDR1 SGHTA, CDR2 FQGNSA. The length of the CDR3 is 14 residues. The V gene lost 4 bases and the J gene lost 5 bases, with 14 bases spanning the gap. The CDR3 nucleotides read TGTGCCAGCAGCTCAGGGTCCCAAATTTATGGCTACACCTTC. It encodes CASSSGSQIYGYTF.

The rearrangement links TRBV28 to TRBJ1-3, with D possibly TRBD1 on 6 matching bases. The germline V gene has CDR1 MDHEN and CDR2 SYDVKM. Trimming removed 8 bases at V and 4 bases at J, with 12 bases between. The CDR3 is made up of 13 amino acids. This chain's CDR3 is CASLRQAGNTIYF. Here the CDR3 DNA reads TGTGCCAGCCTGAGACAGGCAGGAAACACCATATATTTT.

The J gene is TRBJ2-3, the V gene TRBV7-2; 8 bases are a match to TRBD2. Germline lookup yields CDR1 SGHTA and CDR2 FQGNSA. The CDR3 totals 15 residues. Trimming removed 0 bases from V and 6 bases from J; junction bases left unmatched: 5. In DNA, the CDR3 is TGTGCCAGCAGCTTAGCCGGGAGGGGCGGTGATACGCAGTATTTT. Encoded protein: CASSLAGRGGDTQYF.

V gene TRBV10-3 combines with J gene TRBJ1-1; unclear D gene. The CDR3 is 12 residues long. The germline V gene has CDR1 ENHRY and CDR2 SYGVKD. V was cut by 1 base and J by 6 bases, with 6 bases left in between. The CDR3 coding sequence is TGTGCCATCAGTGAGTTTTCCGCTGAAGCTTTCTTT. Protein: CAISEFSAEAFF.

The chain links TRBV14 to TRBJ1-1; D is uncertain. From germline, CDR1 is SGHDN and CDR2 FVKESK. The CDR3 totals 15 residues. With 1 base removed from V and 5 bases from J, the gap between germline ends came to 14 bases. This chain's CDR3 is CASSQGMEVLTEAFF. CDR3 coding DNA: TGTGCCAGCAGCCAAGGCATGGAGGTGTTGACTGAAGCTTTCTTT.

The chain carries TRBV27 and TRBJ2-1; 12 bases fit TRBD2. Germline V gives CDR1 MNHEY, CDR2 SMNVEV (reference sequence). The CDR3 extends over 14 amino acids. J gave up 12 bases and V 5 bases, and 8 bases lay outside the gene matches. The CDR3 is CASSPRTSGNVQFF. CDR3 sequence (DNA): TGTGCCAGCAGTCCGCGGACTAGCGGGAACGTGCAGTTCTTC.

The gene calls are TRBV4-1 and TRBJ2-5; D gene uncertain. The CDR3 contains 15 residues. The ends were cut back, 0 bases at V and 2 bases at J, with 10 bases in the middle. Germline loops: CDR1 MGHRA, CDR2 YSYEKL. This CDR3 is CASSQDRTLQETQYF. DNA for the CDR3: TGCGCCAGCAGCCAAGATAGAACCTTACAAGAGACCCAGTACTTC.